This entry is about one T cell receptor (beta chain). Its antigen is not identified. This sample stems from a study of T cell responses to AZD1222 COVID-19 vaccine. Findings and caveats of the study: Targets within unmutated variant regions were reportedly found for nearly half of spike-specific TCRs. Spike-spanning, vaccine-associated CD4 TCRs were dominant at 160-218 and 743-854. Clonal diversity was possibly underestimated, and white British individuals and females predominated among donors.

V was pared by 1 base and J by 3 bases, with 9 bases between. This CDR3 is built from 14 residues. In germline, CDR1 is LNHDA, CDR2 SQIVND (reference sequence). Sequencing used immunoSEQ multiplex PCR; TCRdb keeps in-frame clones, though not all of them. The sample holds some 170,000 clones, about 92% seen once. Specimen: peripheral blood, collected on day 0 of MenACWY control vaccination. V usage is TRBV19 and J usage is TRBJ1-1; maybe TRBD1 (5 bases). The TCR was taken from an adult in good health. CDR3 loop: CASSIGGIDTEAFF. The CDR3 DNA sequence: TGTGCCAGTAGTATAGGGGGGATTGACACTGAAGCTTTCTTT. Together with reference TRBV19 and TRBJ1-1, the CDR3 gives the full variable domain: DGGITQSPKYLFRKEGQNVTLSCEQNLNHDAMYWYRQDPGQGLRLIYYSQIVNDFQKGDIAEGYSVSREKKESFPLTVTSAQKNPTAFYLCASSIGGIDTEAFFGQGTRLTVV.